The clone carrying this TCR beta chain was seen a few times. This CDR3 comprises 15 residues. The V gene end was trimmed by 4 bases and the J gene end by 3 bases; junction bases not matched to a gene: 8. Germline V gives CDR1 SGHRS, CDR2 YFSETQ. This entry belongs to a study of T-cell reconstitution after alpha-beta-depleted transplantation in children. The authors prepared the TCRbeta library with unique molecular identifiers. TCRdb fed the PCR reads into MiXCR, producing one record per CDR3 protein. This table holds some 600,000 distinct CDR3 sequences, over 15% found once. This receptor was identified in a human donor who donated a stem cell graft to a child with acute myeloid leukemia. The sequences come from PBMCs from the stem cell graft donor, collected from the stem cell graft. This chain joins TRBV5-1 and TRBJ1-2, with 8 bases aligning to TRBD1. DNA for the CDR3: TGCGCCAGCAGCCCCAGGACAGGGAAGGACTATGGCTACACCTTC. Translation: CASSPRTGKDYGYTF.